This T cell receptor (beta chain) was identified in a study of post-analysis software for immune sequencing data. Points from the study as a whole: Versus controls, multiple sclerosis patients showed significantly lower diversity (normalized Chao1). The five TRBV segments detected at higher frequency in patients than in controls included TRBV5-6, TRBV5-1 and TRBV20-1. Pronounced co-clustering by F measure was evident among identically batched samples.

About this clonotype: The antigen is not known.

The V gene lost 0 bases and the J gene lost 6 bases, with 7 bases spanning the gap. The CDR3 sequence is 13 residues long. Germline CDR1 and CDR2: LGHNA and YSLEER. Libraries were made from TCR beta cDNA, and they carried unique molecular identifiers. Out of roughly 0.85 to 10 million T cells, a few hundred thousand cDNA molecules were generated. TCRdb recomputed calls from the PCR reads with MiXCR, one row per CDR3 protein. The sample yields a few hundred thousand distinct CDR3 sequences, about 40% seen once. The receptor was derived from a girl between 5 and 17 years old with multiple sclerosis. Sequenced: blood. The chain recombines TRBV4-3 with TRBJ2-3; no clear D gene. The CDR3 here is CASSQELMDTQYF. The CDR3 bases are TGCGCCAGCAGCCAAGAGTTGATGGATACGCAGTATTTT.